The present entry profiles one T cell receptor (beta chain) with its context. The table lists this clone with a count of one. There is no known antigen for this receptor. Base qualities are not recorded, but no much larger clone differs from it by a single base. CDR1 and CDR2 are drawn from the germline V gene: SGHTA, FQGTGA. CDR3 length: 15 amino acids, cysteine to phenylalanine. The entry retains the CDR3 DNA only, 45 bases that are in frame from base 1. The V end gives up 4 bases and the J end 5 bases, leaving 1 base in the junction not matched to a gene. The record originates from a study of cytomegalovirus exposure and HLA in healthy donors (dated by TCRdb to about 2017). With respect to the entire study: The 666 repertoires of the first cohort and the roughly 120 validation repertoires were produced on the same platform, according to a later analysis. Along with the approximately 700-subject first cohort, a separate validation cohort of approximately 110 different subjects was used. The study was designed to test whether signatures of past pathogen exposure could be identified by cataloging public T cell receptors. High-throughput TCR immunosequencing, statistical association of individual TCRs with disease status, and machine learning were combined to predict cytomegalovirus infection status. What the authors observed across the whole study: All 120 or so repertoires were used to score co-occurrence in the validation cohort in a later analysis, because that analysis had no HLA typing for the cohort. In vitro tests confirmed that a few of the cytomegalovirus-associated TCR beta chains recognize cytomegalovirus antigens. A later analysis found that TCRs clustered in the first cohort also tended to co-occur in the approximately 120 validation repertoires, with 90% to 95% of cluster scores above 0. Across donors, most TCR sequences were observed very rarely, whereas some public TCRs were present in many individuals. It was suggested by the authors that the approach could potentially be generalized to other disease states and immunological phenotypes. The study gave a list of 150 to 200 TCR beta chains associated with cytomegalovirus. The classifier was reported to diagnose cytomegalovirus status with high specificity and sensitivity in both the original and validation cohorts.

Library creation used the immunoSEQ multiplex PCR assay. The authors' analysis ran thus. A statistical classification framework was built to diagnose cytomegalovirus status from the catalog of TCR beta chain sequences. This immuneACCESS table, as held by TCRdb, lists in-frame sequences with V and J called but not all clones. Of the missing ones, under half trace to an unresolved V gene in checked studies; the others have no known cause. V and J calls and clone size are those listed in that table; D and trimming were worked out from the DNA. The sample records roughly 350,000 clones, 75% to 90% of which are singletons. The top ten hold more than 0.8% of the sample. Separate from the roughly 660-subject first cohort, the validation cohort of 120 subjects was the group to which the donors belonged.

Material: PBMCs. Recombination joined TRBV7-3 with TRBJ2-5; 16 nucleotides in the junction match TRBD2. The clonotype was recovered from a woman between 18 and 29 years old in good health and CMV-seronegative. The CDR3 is CASSSGLAGGETQYF. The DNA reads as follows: TGTGCCAGCAGCTCGGGACTAGCGGGAGGGGAGACCCAGTACTTC. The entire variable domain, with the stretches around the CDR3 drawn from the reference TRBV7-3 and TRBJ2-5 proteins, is GAGVSQTPSNKVTEKGKYVELRCDPISGHTALYWYRQSLGQGPEFLIYFQGTGAADDSGLPNDRFFAVRPEGSVSTLKIQRTERGDSAVYLCASSSGLAGGETQYFGPGTRLLVL.